This TCR beta chain was documented in a study of identical twins. Findings and caveats of the study: Analyses of zero insertions could be partly confounded by invariant MAIT and iNKT cells.

TCRdb called the 5' RACE reads again in MiXCR, with one record for every CDR3 protein. The sample has fewer than 350,000 distinct CDR3 sequences; more than 6.5% are singletons. Between the trimmed V and J ends, which lost 6 bases and 5 bases, there was a span of 11 bases. Germline CDR1 and CDR2: MNHEY and SVGAGI. The CDR3 contains 12 residues. A few counts support this clonotype. Its antigen remains unknown. The same data also contributed to another study, on yellow fever vaccine responses in identical twins.

The sample taken for sequencing was memory (CD45RO+) T cells sorted from blood. This clonotype originated in a woman aged 18-35 years in good health. This chain links TRBV6-5 with TRBJ2-7; D is unresolved. CDR3 loop: CASSQGQNEQYF. For the CDR3, the DNA is TGTGCCAGCAGCCAAGGGCAGAACGAGCAGTACTTC.